This T cell receptor beta chain was recorded in a study of T cell responses to AZD1222 COVID-19 vaccine. Study-level background: Combined were second doses at about 4 or about 12 weeks.

The germline CDR1 and CDR2 sequences are LGHNA and YNFKEQ. The CDR3 has 13 amino acids. Trimming cost V 8 bases and J 1 base, with 6 bases left between them. Study-wide points: Donors skewed white British and female; clonal diversity was possibly underestimated.

This table comes from immunoSEQ multiplex PCR, and its TCRdb copy is limited to in-frame clones, with some not included. Of roughly 67,000 clones listed, roughly 86% are singletons. Turning to this clone: The target antigen is unknown.

The chain employs TRBV4-2 and TRBJ1-6; the D is unclear. The sample in question was peripheral blood, obtained on day 0 of AZD1222 vaccination. This clonotype was obtained from an adult in good health. This CDR3 reads CASSASYNSPLHF. The CDR3 region has the DNA TGTGCCAGCTCTGCTTCCTATAATTCACCCCTCCACTTT.